The 17 T cell receptor beta chains reported below all come from one sample, sequenced in a study of blood T cell repertoires in COVID-19. The repertoire was sequenced with immunoSEQ multiplex PCR; TCRdb's copy has only in-frame clones and lacks some. In the table there are tens of thousands of clones, roughly 89% of which are singletons. Sequences were obtained from peripheral blood. These receptors all come from a human donor with acute or convalescent COVID-19. The donor label of this sample is uncertain.

This clone showed up just once. V gene TRBV9 combines with J gene TRBJ1-3, with a tentative D call TRBD1 (5 bases). The length of the CDR3 is 15 residues. The ends were cut back, 3 bases at V and 0 bases at J, with 10 bases in the middle. Germline-derived CDR1 and CDR2 are SGDLS and YYNGEE. The CDR3 protein is CASSGWGSSGNTIYF. For the CDR3, the DNA is TGTGCCAGCAGCGGATGGGGCAGCTCTGGAAACACCATATATTTT. Drawing the rest from reference TRBV9 and TRBJ1-3, the complete variable domain is DSGVTQTPKHLITATGQRVTLRCSPRSGDLSVYWYQQSLDQGLQFLIQYYNGEERAKGNILERFSAQQFPDLHSELNLSSLELGDSALYFCASSGWGSSGNTIYFGEGSWLTVV.

This rearrangement joins TRBV15 to TRBJ2-3; D possibly corresponds to TRBD2 (7 bases). V was trimmed by 0 bases and J by 8 bases, leaving 15 bases between them. Germline loops: CDR1 LNHNV, CDR2 YYDKDF (reference sequence). This CDR3 is 15 amino acids long. The CDR3 DNA is TGTGCCACCAGCAGAGAACTCGGGGGGCGGGGTACGCAGTATTTT. Translated, it gives CATSRELGGRGTQYF.

This clone has just one count. This chain links TRBV5-4 with TRBJ2-2; the match to TRBD2 covers 9 bases. The trim removed 1 base at V and 1 base at J, leaving 5 bases unmatched. Germline CDR1 reads SGHNT; CDR2 reads YYREEE (reference sequence). The length of the CDR3 is 17 residues. CDR3 DNA sequence: TGTGCCAGCAGCTTGCGGCGGGGGGGCAGGAACACCGGGGAGCTGTTTTTT. It yields the protein CASSLRRGGRNTGELFF.

The chain is built from TRBV18 and TRBJ2-7; the match to TRBD1 covers 9 bases. The V segment lost 6 bases and the J segment 3 bases; nucleotides outside the gene matches: 3. Germline lookup yields CDR1 KGHSH and CDR2 LQKENI. There are 13 residues in the CDR3. The CDR3 coding sequence is TGTGCCAGCTCGCCGACAGGGGGCTACGAGCAGTACGTC. Protein sequence: CASSPTGGYEQYV.

The J gene is TRBJ1-5, the V gene TRBV6-5, with D uncertain. Germline assignment: CDR1 MNHEY and CDR2 SVGAGI. V lost 6 bases to trimming and J lost 4 bases, with 10 bases between them. CDR3 size: 13 residues. CDR3 residues: CASRREVNQPQHF. CDR3 DNA: TGTGCCAGCAGACGAGAAGTGAATCAGCCCCAGCATTTT.

This chain links TRBV3-1 (or the pseudogene TRBV3-2) with TRBJ1-4; D uncertain. The CDR3 spans 14 residues. The V end lost 4 bases, the J end lost 8 bases, and 14 bases lay between the germline ends. Germline V gives CDR1 LGHDT, CDR2 YNNKEL (reference sequence). CDR3 residues: CASSPPGRGEKLFF. CDR3 in DNA: TGTGCCAGCAGCCCCCCGGGAAGAGGCGAAAAACTGTTTTTT.

The chain employs TRBV5-1 and TRBJ2-2, with 7 bases that match TRBD1. CDR3 size: 17 residues. V was pared by 1 base and J by 3 bases, with 9 bases of the junction left unmatched. Germline V lookup: CDR1 SGHRS, CDR2 YFSETQ. The CDR3 region is CASSLTGALMDTGELFF. In DNA, the CDR3 is TGCGCCAGCAGCTTGACAGGGGCGCTTATGGACACCGGGGAGCTGTTTTTT.

V is TRBV18 and J is TRBJ1-4; TRBD1 matches 8 bases. Germline CDR1 and CDR2: KGHSH and LQKENI. The CDR3 contains 15 residues. The V gene end was trimmed by 4 bases and the J gene end by 5 bases; junction bases not matched to a gene: 6. This CDR3 is CASSQQGVPNEKLFF. As DNA, the CDR3 is TGTGCCAGCTCACAACAGGGGGTTCCAAATGAAAAACTGTTTTTT. The full variable domain, its missing parts supplied by reference TRBV18 and TRBJ1-4, is NAGVMQNPRHLVRRRGQEARLRCSPMKGHSHVYWYRQLPEEGLKFMVYLQKENIIDESGMPKERFSAEFPKEGPSILRIQQVVRGDSAAYFCASSQQGVPNEKLFFGSGTQLSVL.

This clone was seen only a few times. The V gene is TRBV6-5, the J gene TRBJ2-1, with 11 positions matching TRBD1. Germline V gene sequence: CDR1 MNHEY, CDR2 SVGAGI. J was trimmed by 5 bases and V by 8 bases; bases with no gene match: 5. This CDR3 spans 14 amino acids. The CDR3 bases are TGTGCCAGCTCACGGGACAGGGGGAACAATGAGCAGTTCTTC. Translating it yields CASSRDRGNNEQFF.

The chain links TRBV7-2 to TRBJ2-3; perhaps TRBD2 as D (6 bases). Per the germline V gene, CDR1 is SGHTA and CDR2 is FQGNSA. The length of the CDR3 is 15 residues. The V gene lost 4 bases and the J gene lost 7 bases, with 18 bases spanning the gap. As DNA, the CDR3 is TGTGCCAGCAGCTCAAGGACTATCGGTGAGCATACGCAGTATTTT. Translating it yields CASSSRTIGEHTQYF. Full variable domain (remainder filled in from reference TRBV7-2 and TRBJ2-3): GAGVSQSPSNKVTEKGKDVELRCDPISGHTALYWYRQSLGQGLEFLIYFQGNSAPDKSGLPSDRFSAERTGGSVSTLTIQRTQQEDSAVYLCASSSRTIGEHTQYFGPGTRLTVL.

The CDR3 loop reads CASSFSPSSAGGLTGELFF. The DNA of the CDR3 is TGTGCCAGCAGTTTCTCACCTTCCTCGGCAGGGGGCCTCACCGGGGAGCTGTTTTTT. This chain links TRBV28 with TRBJ2-2, with 8 bases identical to TRBD1. There are 19 residues in the CDR3. The V gene's germline CDR1 is MDHEN and CDR2 SYDVKM. Germline trimming cut 3 bases from V and 4 bases from J; bases unmatched to any gene: 16. Using reference TRBV28 and TRBJ2-2 for the parts outside the CDR3, the full variable domain is DVKVTQSSRYLVKRTGEKVFLECVQDMDHENMFWYRQDPGLGLRLIYFSYDVKMKEKGDIPEGYSVSREKKERFSLILESASTNQTSMYLCASSFSPSSAGGLTGELFFGEGSRLTVL.

The count of this clone is one. The chain combines TRBV12-5 with TRBJ1-1, with D uncertain. V shed 1 base and J shed 3 bases, with 18 bases lying between them. CDR1 and CDR2 from the germline V gene are LGHNT and FRNRAP. CDR3 length equals 17 residues. The CDR3 spells CASGLDLLMRGDTEAFF. Written as DNA, the CDR3 is TGTGCTAGTGGTTTGGACCTTCTTATGCGGGGTGACACTGAAGCTTTCTTT.

The rearrangement links TRBV7-2 to TRBJ2-2, with D possibly being TRBD2 (6 bases). CDR1 and CDR2 from the germline V gene are SGHTA and FQGNSA. CDR3 length equals 16 residues. V gave up 3 bases and J gave up 1 base, with 12 bases separating them. The CDR3 is CASSLTAGLNTGELFF. As DNA, the CDR3 is TGTGCCAGCAGCTTGACGGCGGGATTGAACACCGGGGAGCTGTTTTTT. The whole variable domain, filled in from reference TRBV7-2 and TRBJ2-2, reads GAGVSQSPSNKVTEKGKDVELRCDPISGHTALYWYRQSLGQGLEFLIYFQGNSAPDKSGLPSDRFSAERTGGSVSTLTIQRTQQEDSAVYLCASSLTAGLNTGELFFGEGSRLTVL.

The rearrangement links TRBV7-3 to TRBJ2-7, with 8 bases lining up with TRBD2. The CDR3 has 15 amino acids. Germline trimming cut 5 bases from V and 6 bases from J; bases unmatched to any gene: 12. Germline loops: CDR1 SGHTA, CDR2 FQGTGA. The DNA of the CDR3 is TGTGCCAGCAGCCAAATAGCGGGGCCCCTGGCCGAGCAGTACTTC. The encoded protein is CASSQIAGPLAEQYF.

The genes are TRBV5-6 and TRBJ1-5, with a possible D match to TRBD1 (5 bases). This CDR3 is 14 amino acids long. The germline gives CDR1 SGHDT, CDR2 YYEEEE. V was cut by 4 bases and J by 4 bases, with 12 bases left in between. CDR3: CASSRPGGNQPQHF. The CDR3 bases are TGTGCCAGCAGCAGACCCGGGGGGAATCAGCCCCAGCATTTT. The entire variable domain, with the rest obtained from reference TRBV5-6 and TRBJ1-5, is as follows: DAGVTQSPTHLIKTRGQQVTLRCSPKSGHDTVSWYQQALGQGPQFIFQYYEEEERQRGNFPDRFSGHQFPNYSSELNVNALLLGDSALYLCASSRPGGNQPQHFGDGTRLSIL.

The gene calls are TRBV5-1 and TRBJ2-4, with a weak D call TRBD1 (5 bases). Trimming stripped 8 bases from V and 9 bases from J, with 21 bases between. This CDR3 is built from 14 residues. Germline loops: CDR1 SGHRS, CDR2 YFSETQ. As DNA, the CDR3 is TGCGCCAGTACCTTGAGGCAAGAAAGGGGCATTCAGTACTTC. Translation: CASTLRQERGIQYF.

V gene TRBV7-2 combines with J gene TRBJ1-1; D is ambiguous. Germline loops: CDR1 SGHTA, CDR2 FQGNSA. This CDR3 has 14 amino acids. V dropped 5 bases and J dropped 0 bases, with 10 bases sitting between them. CDR3 loop: CASSLGGMNTEAFF. The DNA of the CDR3 is TGTGCCAGCAGCCTAGGAGGGATGAACACTGAAGCTTTCTTT. The complete variable domain, with remaining parts taken from reference TRBV7-2 and TRBJ1-1, reads GAGVSQSPSNKVTEKGKDVELRCDPISGHTALYWYRQSLGQGLEFLIYFQGNSAPDKSGLPSDRFSAERTGGSVSTLTIQRTQQEDSAVYLCASSLGGMNTEAFFGQGTRLTVV.